The 21 T cell receptor beta chains listed next were all sequenced from one sample in a study of cytomegalovirus exposure and HLA in healthy donors. TCRdb's table, derived via immunoSEQ multiplex PCR, lists solely in-frame clones and lacks some. The repertoire holds approximately 180,000 clones, with 80% to 90% as singletons. Sequencing was carried out using PBMCs. All receptors derive from a woman aged 25 to 45 in good health and CMV-seronegative.

CDR3 sequence (DNA): TGCAGCGTTGCGCAGGTCGCGAACACCGGGGAGCTGTTTTTT. Translated: CSVAQVANTGELFF. The rearrangement joins TRBV29-1 to TRBJ2-2; D remains unclear. The V gene's germline CDR1 is SQVTM and CDR2 ANQGSEA. The CDR3 totals 14 residues. Trimming pared 4 bases from V and 0 bases from J, leaving 9 bases between.

The rearrangement links TRBV19 to TRBJ2-1; 11 bases match TRBD1. The ends lost 5 bases at V and 6 bases at J; junction bases unmatched: 6. This CDR3 is 15 amino acids long. Germline lookup yields CDR1 LNHDA and CDR2 SQIVND (reference sequence). CDR3 bases: TGTGCCAGTAGTCCATCGGACAGGGGGCCCAATGAGCAGTTCTTC. It is translated as CASSPSDRGPNEQFF.

This clone occurred a few times. The chain joins TRBV7-9 to TRBJ1-2; D unresolved. The CDR3 has 11 amino acids. Germline V gives CDR1 SEHNR, CDR2 FQNEAQ (reference sequence). V lost 5 bases and J lost 7, with 8 bases in between. In DNA form, the CDR3 reads TGTGCCAGCAGCCTACCGAGTGGCTACACCTTC. Encoded protein: CASSLPSGYTF. Together with reference TRBV7-9 and TRBJ1-2, the CDR3 gives the full variable domain: DTGVSQNPRHKITKRGQNVTFRCDPISEHNRLYWYRQTLGQGPEFLTYFQNEAQLEKSRLLSDRFSAERPKGSFSTLEIQRTEQGDSAMYLCASSLPSGYTFGSGTRLTVV.

This chain uses TRBV6-5 with TRBJ1-1, with 7 nucleotides matching TRBD1. V was pared by 10 bases and J by 1 base, with 6 bases of the junction left unmatched. The germline V gene has CDR1 MNHEY and CDR2 SVGAGI. This CDR3 contains 13 residues. The CDR3 spells CATNRGKNTEAFF. CDR3 bases: TGTGCCACGAACAGGGGAAAGAACACTGAAGCTTTCTTT.

The chain couples TRBV18 to TRBJ1-2, with D possibly matching TRBD1 (5 bases). Trimming removed 5 bases at V and 0 bases at J, with 10 bases between. The CDR3 extends over 14 amino acids. Germline V gene data show CDR1 as KGHSH and CDR2 as LQKENI. CDR3 nucleotides: TGTGCCAGCTCAGACAGAGCCGCTAACTATGGCTACACCTTC. It specifies CASSDRAANYGYTF. The full variable domain, with the rest looked up from reference TRBV18 and TRBJ1-2, is NAGVMQNPRHLVRRRGQEARLRCSPMKGHSHVYWYRQLPEEGLKFMVYLQKENIIDESGMPKERFSAEFPKEGPSILRIQQVVRGDSAAYFCASSDRAANYGYTFGSGTRLTVV.

This clone was recorded a few times. The chain carries TRBV7-2 and TRBJ1-6; D possibly corresponds to TRBD1 (6 bases). There are 12 residues in the CDR3. Trimming removed 5 bases at V and 14 bases at J, with 13 bases between. Looked up from germline, CDR1 is SGHTA and CDR2 is FQGNSA. CDR3 in DNA: TGTGCCAGCAGCCAAGGGGACACGTCCCTCCACTTT. The encoded protein is CASSQGDTSLHF.

The V and J genes are TRBV15 and TRBJ1-3; 9 bases align to TRBD1. Trimming at V came to 3 bases and at J to 3 bases, leaving 3 bases not matched to a gene. Germline V CDR1 and CDR2: LNHNV, YYDKDF (reference sequence). CDR3 length: 15 amino acids. This CDR3 reads CATSRDRGVGNTIYF. In DNA, the CDR3 is TGTGCCACCAGCAGGGACAGGGGTGTTGGAAACACCATATATTTT. Full variable domain (missing parts from reference TRBV15 and TRBJ1-3): DAMVIQNPRYQVTQFGKPVTLSCSQTLNHNVMYWYQQKSSQAPKLLFHYYDKDFNNEADTPDNFQSRRPNTSFCFLDIRSPGLGDTAMYLCATSRDRGVGNTIYFGEGSWLTVV.

The V call is TRBV5-4, the J call TRBJ2-7, with a weak D call TRBD1 (5 bases). Germline loops: CDR1 SGHNT, CDR2 YYREEE (reference sequence). This CDR3 comprises 16 residues. The V and J ends lost 1 base and 2 bases respectively, with 16 bases between them. Here the CDR3 DNA reads TGTGCCAGCAGCTTGTTTCCGGGTACCAGGGCCTACGAGCAGTACTTC. Its translation is CASSLFPGTRAYEQYF.

The V gene is TRBV6-5, the J gene TRBJ1-6; 8 bases are shared with TRBD1. The V gene's germline CDR1 is MNHEY and CDR2 SVGAGI. The ends lost 8 bases at V and 4 bases at J; junction bases unmatched: 4. The CDR3 loop spans 14 amino acids. CDR3 protein: CASARTGYNSPLHF. The DNA of the CDR3 is TGTGCCAGCGCCCGGACAGGGTATAATTCACCCCTCCACTTT.

This clone was seen ten or more times. This rearrangement joins TRBV19 to TRBJ1-2; 7 bases are a match to TRBD1. CDR3 length: 16 amino acids. Trimming cost V 6 bases and J 1 base; bases outside gene matches: 11. Germline V CDR1 and CDR2: LNHDA, SQIVND (reference sequence). In DNA, the CDR3 is TGTGCCAGTAGAAGGACCGAGGGGGCGCGTAACTATGGCTACACCTTC. This gives the protein CASRRTEGARNYGYTF. Full variable domain (outside the CDR3, taken from reference TRBV19 and TRBJ1-2): DGGITQSPKYLFRKEGQNVTLSCEQNLNHDAMYWYRQDPGQGLRLIYYSQIVNDFQKGDIAEGYSVSREKKESFPLTVTSAQKNPTAFYLCASRRTEGARNYGYTFGSGTRLTVV.

The gene calls are TRBV27 and TRBJ2-7, with D perhaps matching TRBD2 (6 bases). The CDR3 consists of 16 residues. Trimming removed 1 base from V and 0 bases from J, with 13 bases in between. In germline, CDR1 is MNHEY, CDR2 SMNVEV (reference sequence). The CDR3 bases are TGTGCCAGCAGTTTATTTGGGGGGAGGCCCTCCTACGAGCAGTACTTC. Protein sequence: CASSLFGGRPSYEQYF.

This chain connects TRBV19 to TRBJ2-3; possible D gene TRBD1, 6 bases. The V end lost 1 base, the J end lost 1 base, and 12 bases lay between the germline ends. The germline CDR1 and CDR2 sequences are LNHDA and SQIVND (reference sequence). The CDR3 covers 16 residues. CDR3 nucleotides: TGTGCCAGTAGTATAGGTCCGAGACAGGGCACAGATACGCAGTATTTT. Translating gives CASSIGPRQGTDTQYF. The whole variable domain, filled in from reference TRBV19 and TRBJ2-3, reads DGGITQSPKYLFRKEGQNVTLSCEQNLNHDAMYWYRQDPGQGLRLIYYSQIVNDFQKGDIAEGYSVSREKKESFPLTVTSAQKNPTAFYLCASSIGPRQGTDTQYFGPGTRLTVL.

The chain joins TRBV7-6 to TRBJ1-5; maybe TRBD1 (5 bases). The germline V and J ends were trimmed by 5 bases and 6 bases, with 17 bases remaining between them. This CDR3 is built from 15 residues. Germline assignment: CDR1 SGHVS and CDR2 FNYEAQ. The CDR3 loop is CASSQFEGVSQPQHF. The CDR3 DNA is TGTGCCAGCAGCCAATTCGAAGGGGTAAGTCAGCCCCAGCATTTT.

The chain joins TRBV7-6 to TRBJ1-1; TRBD1 might be the D (5 bases). From germline, CDR1 is SGHVS and CDR2 FNYEAQ. The CDR3 has 16 amino acids. Trimming left V 0 bases short and J 4 bases short, with 15 bases between. CDR3 DNA: TGTGCCAGCAGCTTAGCCCCCAGGGATCCGAGCACTGAAGCTTTCTTT. It translates to CASSLAPRDPSTEAFF.

The genes are TRBV2 and TRBJ1-5, with D possibly being TRBD1 (6 bases). The V end was cut by 2 bases, the J end by 0 bases, with 17 bases between. Germline CDR1 and CDR2: SNHLY and FYNNEI. The CDR3 contains 18 residues. Written as DNA, the CDR3 is TGTGCCAGCAGTGAATTCCGGACAGAAAGTTATAGCAATCAGCCCCAGCATTTT. This translates into CASSEFRTESYSNQPQHF.

V usage is TRBV2 and J usage is TRBJ2-1; tentative D call: TRBD2 (6 bases). Trimming cost V 1 base and J 3 bases, with 10 bases left between them. Germline CDR1 and CDR2: SNHLY and FYNNEI. The CDR3 covers 15 residues. The CDR3 sequence is CASSEGREVYNEQFF. CDR3 bases: TGTGCCAGCAGTGAAGGCAGGGAGGTCTACAATGAGCAGTTCTTC. The whole variable domain, remainder taken from reference TRBV2 and TRBJ2-1, is EPEVTQTPSHQVTQMGQEVILRCVPISNHLYFYWYRQILGQKVEFLVSFYNNEISEKSEIFDDQFSVERPDGSNFTLKIRSTKLEDSAMYFCASSEGREVYNEQFFGPGTRLTVL.

In DNA, the CDR3 is TGTGCCAGCAGTTTTTCGGGGACAGGGAGTATTGGCTACACCTTC. Amino acids: CASSFSGTGSIGYTF. This chain joins TRBV27 and TRBJ1-2; TRBD1 matches at 9 bases. V lost 3 bases and J lost 7; bases outside the gene matches: 9. The CDR3 consists of 15 residues. Germline CDR1 reads MNHEY; CDR2 reads SMNVEV (reference sequence).

CDR3 sequence reads: CASSQEFGGLTEAFF. The CDR3 DNA sequence: TGTGCCAGCAGCCAAGAATTCGGGGGATTAACTGAAGCTTTCTTT. The rearrangement links TRBV4-2 to TRBJ1-1; TRBD1 might be the D (5 bases). This CDR3 is built from 15 residues. Germline V gene data show CDR1 as LGHNA and CDR2 as YNFKEQ. Trimming took 0 bases from V and 5 from J, leaving 13 bases between them.

The V call is TRBV5-1, the J call TRBJ2-2, with D possibly TRBD1 on 5 matching bases. The CDR3 consists of 15 residues. V lost 0 bases to trimming and J lost 5 bases, with 11 bases between them. The germline gives CDR1 SGHRS, CDR2 YFSETQ. CDR3 sequence reads: CASSLVARQTGELFF. DNA for the CDR3: TGCGCCAGCAGCTTGGTTGCTAGACAGACCGGGGAGCTGTTTTTT.

The J gene is TRBJ2-2, the V gene TRBV2, with D possibly being TRBD2 (5 bases). Per the germline V gene, CDR1 is SNHLY and CDR2 is FYNNEI. This CDR3 has 17 amino acids. Trimming took off 6 bases at V and 0 bases at J, with 17 bases between the two ends. CDR3 DNA: TGTGCCAGCAGCTCCTCAACACGGGAACCGAACACCGGGGAGCTGTTTTTT. Its protein product is CASSSSTREPNTGELFF.

This chain links TRBV29-1 with TRBJ1-1; possible D gene TRBD1, 5 bases. V gave up 5 bases and J gave up 5 bases, with 9 bases separating them. The CDR3 totals 11 residues. Germline assignment: CDR1 SQVTM and CDR2 ANQGSEA. The CDR3 loop reads CSVLGGTEAFF. CDR3 coding DNA: TGCAGCGTTCTGGGGGGGACTGAAGCTTTCTTT.